A selection of T cell receptor beta chains follows, all from one sample in a study of cytomegalovirus exposure and HLA in healthy donors. Clones were sequenced by immunoSEQ multiplex PCR, and TCRdb holds only the in-frame ones, with some missing. The sample includes approximately 160,000 clones, around 78% seen only once; the top ten take less than 15%. Sequencing was done on a sample of PBMCs. These receptors originate from a woman in her 50s in good health and CMV-seropositive. The CDR3 runs from the conserved cysteine through the conserved F or W. Each record gives: clone size, J gene, V gene, D gene, CDR3 DNA, CDR3 protein. D genes are given only for firm matches. Size tells how often a clone was seen (once, few, many) or the class of an expanded clone, and some rows leave it out.

>NA|TRBJ2-3|TRBV19|NA
TGTGCCAGTTCGGAGGTTTTAAGCACAGATACGCAGTATTTT
CASSEVLSTDTQYF
>NA|TRBJ2-5|TRBV13|TRBD2
TGTGCCAGCAGCTTAGGGGGACTAGCGGGTCCGGAGACCCAGTACTTC
CASSLGGLAGPETQYF
>NA|TRBJ1-5|TRBV2|TRBD1
TGTGCCAGCAGTGAAGGACAGGGCAATAGCAATCAGCCCCAGCATTTT
CASSEGQGNSNQPQHF
>once|TRBJ2-5|TRBV14|NA
TGTGCCAGCAGCCAAAATCGAGGTGGTGAGACCCAGTACTTC
CASSQNRGGETQYF
>once|TRBJ2-5|TRBV29-1|TRBD2
TGCAGCGTTGGGGAGGGCGCCCAGTACTTC
CSVGEGAQYF
>NA|TRBJ2-5|TRBV20-1|NA
TGCAGTGTGAGCGGACAAGAGACCCAGTACTTC
CSVSGQETQYF
>NA|TRBJ1-1|TRBV27|TRBD1
TGTGCCAGCAGTTCGACAGGGAGGAGTGAAGCTTTCTTT
CASSSTGRSEAFF
>once|TRBJ1-3|TRBV6-6|NA
TGTGCCAGCACCAAAGTAGACACGACCTCTGGAAACACCATATATTTT
CASTKVDTTSGNTIYF
>NA|TRBJ1-5|TRBV27|TRBD1
TGTGCCAGCAGTTCGAGGGACAGCGGGCAGCCCCAGCATTTT
CASSSRDSGQPQHF
>NA|TRBJ1-5|TRBV19|NA
TGTGCCAGTCACGACAGCTTCAATCAGCCCCAGCATTTT
CASHDSFNQPQHF
>NA|TRBJ2-5|TRBV7-6|TRBD2
TGTGCCAGCAGCCCCTTTGCGGGGGGAGTGGGAGAGACCCAGTACTTC
CASSPFAGGVGETQYF
>NA|TRBJ2-1|TRBV7-6|TRBD1
TGTGCCAGCAGTTCCGGGACAGTCAACAATGAGCAGTTCTTC
CASSSGTVNNEQFF
>NA|TRBJ2-1|TRBV5-1|TRBD2
TGCGCCAGCAGCTTGGATGAGGTAGCGGGGTACAATGAGCAGTTCTTC
CASSLDEVAGYNEQFF